The TCR beta chain described here comes from a study of blood T cells in healthy people across ages. This clonotype has ten or more counts. What it binds is unknown. Per the germline V gene, CDR1 is SGHRS and CDR2 is YFSETQ. CDR3 length: 15 amino acids. Trimming removed 4 bases from V and 0 bases from J, with 13 bases in between. It was roughly 10 milliliters of peripheral blood that were drawn from each donor. The amount of total RNA extracted per sample was at least 6 micrograms. A J-beta primer mix and a sample-barcoded 5' primer were used in a second PCR of about 7 to 12 cycles. Each single sample gave us at least 3 million CDR3-containing paired-end reads. TCRdb called the 5' RACE reads again in MiXCR, with one record for every CDR3 protein. The sample has under 950,000 distinct CDR3 sequences, 22% seen once. Notes on the study in general: Age showed a roughly linear inverse relationship with TCR beta diversity per million T cells.

This sequence originates from a man in his 70s in good health. V and J are TRBV5-1 and TRBJ1-2, with a possible D match to TRBD1 (5 bases). The specimen sequenced was blood. CDR3 in DNA: TGCGCCAGCAGCGCGGGGGACGCTACTAACTATGGCTACACCTTC. This encodes CASSAGDATNYGYTF.